What follows are 9 T cell receptor beta chains derived from one specimen sequenced in a study of neurological immune-mediated disorders. TCRdb independently ran MiXCR on the 5' RACE reads; one entry per CDR3 protein. Of about 60,000 distinct CDR3 sequences listed, roughly 10% are singletons. Time point noted: longitudinal time-point 1 (baseline). Sequencing input: PBMCs. Receptor source: a male donor with HTLV-1-associated myelopathy (HAM/TSP).

There are many counts of this clonotype. The V gene is TRBV20-1, the J gene TRBJ1-6, with D unresolved. V lost 1 base, J lost 8 bases, and 12 bases lay in between. The CDR3 covers 14 residues. The germline V gene has CDR1 DFQATT and CDR2 SNEGSKA (reference sequence). CDR3 protein: CSARAPGRDSPLHF. The CDR3 nucleotides are TGCAGTGCTAGAGCCCCGGGTCGCGATTCACCCCTCCACTTT.

There are many counts of this clonotype. V gene TRBV4-1 combines with J gene TRBJ2-7, with 11 bases aligning to TRBD2. The CDR3 totals 15 residues. After removal of 5 bases from V and 0 bases from J, the junction contained 3 bases not matched to a gene. From germline, CDR1 is MGHRA and CDR2 YSYEKL. The CDR3 region has the DNA TGCGCCAGCAGCTTTGGGACTAGCGGCTCCTACGAGCAGTACTTC. Its protein is CASSFGTSGSYEQYF.

Ten or more counts support this clonotype. V gene TRBV5-1 combines with J gene TRBJ1-1; D remains ambiguous. Germline V gives CDR1 SGHRS, CDR2 YFSETQ. The V end lost 2 bases, the J end lost 1 base, and 6 bases lay between the germline ends. The CDR3 runs to 13 residues. The CDR3 DNA reads TGCGCCAGCAGCTTAACCGGGAACACTGAAGCTTTCTTT. Amino acid sequence: CASSLTGNTEAFF.

This clonotype was picked up many times. The chain joins TRBV7-9 to TRBJ2-4, with 9 bases lining up with TRBD2. The CDR3 sequence is 14 residues long. Germline-derived CDR1 and CDR2 are SEHNR and FQNEAQ (reference sequence). V trimming: 5 bases; J trimming: 7 bases; junction bases outside the gene matches: 6. The CDR3 loop reads CASSHASGANIQYF. The CDR3, as DNA: TGTGCCAGCAGCCATGCTAGCGGGGCCAACATTCAGTACTTC.

This clonotype was recorded at least ten times. The chain carries TRBV5-1 and TRBJ2-7; 7 nucleotides align to TRBD2. CDR1 SGHRS and CDR2 YFSETQ come from the germline V gene. This CDR3 spans 15 amino acids. V was pared by 4 bases and J by 6 bases, with 13 bases of the junction left unmatched. CDR3 loop: CASSPSTSVVGEQYF. The CDR3 DNA reads as TGCGCCAGCAGCCCAAGCACTAGCGTCGTGGGCGAGCAGTACTTC.

This clonotype was counted at least ten times. The V call is TRBV7-2, the J call TRBJ1-5; D not resolved. The CDR3 is made up of 13 amino acids. Germline values: CDR1 SGHTA, CDR2 FQGNSA. Trimming removed 1 base at V and 9 bases at J, with 10 bases between. CDR3 nucleotides: TGTGCCAGCAGCTTAGTGGCTGATCGGCCCCAGCATTTT. As protein: CASSLVADRPQHF.

In regard to this clonotype: The DNA is omitted, as the CDR3 cannot be located on it reliably, and the CDR3 follows TCRdb's listing. The chain couples TRBV7-9 to TRBJ1-1; the D call of TRBD1 is as the table states it, not checked on the DNA. The CDR3 length equals 21 residues, ends included. Germline lookup yields CDR1 SEHNR and CDR2 FQNEAQ (reference sequence). The CDR3 reads CASSFYICSAKQGNALSEAFF.

This clonotype appeared many times. V usage is TRBV20-1 and J usage is TRBJ2-7; a weak D match, TRBD2 (6 bases). With 6 bases removed from V and 2 bases from J, the gap between germline ends came to 17 bases. The CDR3 consists of 14 residues. Germline values: CDR1 DFQATT, CDR2 SNEGSKA (reference sequence). The CDR3 region is CSARREPATYEQYF. Here the CDR3 DNA reads TGCAGTGCACGCCGGGAGCCAGCCACCTACGAGCAGTACTTC.

This clonotype was seen ten or more times. The J gene is TRBJ2-7, the V gene TRBV9; no clear D. Germline lookup yields CDR1 SGDLS and CDR2 YYNGEE. This CDR3 contains 14 residues. V lost 0 bases, J lost 1 base, and 8 bases lay in between. The DNA of the CDR3 is TGTGCCAGCAGCGTAGGGGGTCAGTCCTACGAGCAGTACTTC. Its protein product is CASSVGGQSYEQYF.